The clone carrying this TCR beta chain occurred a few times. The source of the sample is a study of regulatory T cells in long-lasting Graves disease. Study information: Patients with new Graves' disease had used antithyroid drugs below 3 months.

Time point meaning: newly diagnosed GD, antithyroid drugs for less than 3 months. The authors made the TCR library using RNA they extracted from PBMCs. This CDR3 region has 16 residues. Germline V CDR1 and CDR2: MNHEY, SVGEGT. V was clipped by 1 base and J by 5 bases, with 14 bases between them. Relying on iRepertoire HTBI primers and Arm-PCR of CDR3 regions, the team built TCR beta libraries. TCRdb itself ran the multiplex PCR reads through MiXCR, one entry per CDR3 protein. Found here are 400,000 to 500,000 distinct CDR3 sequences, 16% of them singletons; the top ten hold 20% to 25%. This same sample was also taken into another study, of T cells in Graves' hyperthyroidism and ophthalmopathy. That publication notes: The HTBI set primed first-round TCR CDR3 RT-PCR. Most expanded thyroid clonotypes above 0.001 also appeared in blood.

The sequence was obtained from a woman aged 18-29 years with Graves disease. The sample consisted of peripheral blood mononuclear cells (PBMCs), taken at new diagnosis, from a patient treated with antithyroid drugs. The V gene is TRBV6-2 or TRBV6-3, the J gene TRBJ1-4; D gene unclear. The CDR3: CASSYFSPGGNEKLFF. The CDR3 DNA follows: TGTGCCAGCAGTTACTTTTCCCCTGGAGGGAATGAAAAACTGTTTTTT.